This T cell receptor (beta chain) stems from a study of blood T cells in healthy people across ages. It was with a sample-barcoded 5' primer and a J-beta primer mix that a second PCR of roughly 7 to 12 cycles was run. The authors tagged each cDNA molecule using a template-switch adaptor with 12 random nucleotides. TCRdb fed the 5' RACE reads into MiXCR, producing one record per CDR3 protein. The sample consists of hundreds of thousands of distinct CDR3 sequences, approximately 30% of them appearing once. This clonotype has a count of ten or more. The sample was blood. The clonotype was recovered from a woman of 80 years or more in good health.

CDR3: CASSFRARETQYF. The CDR3 DNA reads as TGTGCCAGCAGCTTTCGGGCCCGGGAGACCCAGTACTTC. V gene TRBV7-8 combines with J gene TRBJ2-5; D uncertain. Trimming took 3 bases from V and 5 from J, leaving 10 bases between them. The CDR3 contains 13 residues. Germline assignment: CDR1 SGHVS and CDR2 FQNEAQ.